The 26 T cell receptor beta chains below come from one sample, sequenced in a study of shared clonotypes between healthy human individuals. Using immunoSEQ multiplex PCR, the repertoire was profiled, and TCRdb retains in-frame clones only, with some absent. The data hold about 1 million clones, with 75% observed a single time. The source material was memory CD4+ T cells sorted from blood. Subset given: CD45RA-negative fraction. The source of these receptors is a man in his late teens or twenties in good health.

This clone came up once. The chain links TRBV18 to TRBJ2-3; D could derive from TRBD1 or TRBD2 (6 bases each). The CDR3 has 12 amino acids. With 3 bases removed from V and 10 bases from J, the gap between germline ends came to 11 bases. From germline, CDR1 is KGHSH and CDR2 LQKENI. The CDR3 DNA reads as TGTGCCAGCTCACCTCTCGGGGGCCCGCAGTATTTT. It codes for CASSPLGGPQYF.

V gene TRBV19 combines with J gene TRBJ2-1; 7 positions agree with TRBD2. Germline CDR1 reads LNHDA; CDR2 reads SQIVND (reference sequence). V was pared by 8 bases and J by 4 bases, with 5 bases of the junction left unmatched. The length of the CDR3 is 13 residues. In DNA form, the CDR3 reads TGTGCCAGTGAACCAGCGGGGTACAATGAGCAGTTCTTC. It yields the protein CASEPAGYNEQFF. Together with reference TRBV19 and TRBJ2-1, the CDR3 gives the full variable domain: DGGITQSPKYLFRKEGQNVTLSCEQNLNHDAMYWYRQDPGQGLRLIYYSQIVNDFQKGDIAEGYSVSREKKESFPLTVTSAQKNPTAFYLCASEPAGYNEQFFGPGTRLTVL.

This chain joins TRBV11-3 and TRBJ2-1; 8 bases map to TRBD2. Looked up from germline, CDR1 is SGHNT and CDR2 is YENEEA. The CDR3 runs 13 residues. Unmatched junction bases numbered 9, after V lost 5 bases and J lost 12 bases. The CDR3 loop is CASSRKRESGQFF. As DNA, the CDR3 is TGTGCCAGCAGCCGCAAGCGGGAGAGTGGGCAGTTCTTC.

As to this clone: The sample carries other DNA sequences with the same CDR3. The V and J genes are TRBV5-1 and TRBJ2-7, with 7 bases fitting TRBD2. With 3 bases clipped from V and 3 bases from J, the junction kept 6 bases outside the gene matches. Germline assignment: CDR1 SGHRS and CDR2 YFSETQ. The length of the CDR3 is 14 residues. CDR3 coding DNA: TGCGCCAGCAGCTCGTCGGGGGGAAACTACGAGCAGTACTTC. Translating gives CASSSSGGNYEQYF.

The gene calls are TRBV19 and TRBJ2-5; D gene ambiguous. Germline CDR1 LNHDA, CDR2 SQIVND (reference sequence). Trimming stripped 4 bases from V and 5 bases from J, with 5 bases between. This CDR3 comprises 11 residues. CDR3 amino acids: CASSTVETQYF. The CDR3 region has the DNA TGTGCCAGTAGTACCGTGGAGACCCAGTACTTC.

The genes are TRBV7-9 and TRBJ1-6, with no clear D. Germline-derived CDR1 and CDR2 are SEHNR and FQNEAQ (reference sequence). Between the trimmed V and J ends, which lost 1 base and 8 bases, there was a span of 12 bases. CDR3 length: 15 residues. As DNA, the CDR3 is TGTGCCAGCAGCTTAGTGGGCGGGGAACATTCACCCCTCCACTTT. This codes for CASSLVGGEHSPLHF.

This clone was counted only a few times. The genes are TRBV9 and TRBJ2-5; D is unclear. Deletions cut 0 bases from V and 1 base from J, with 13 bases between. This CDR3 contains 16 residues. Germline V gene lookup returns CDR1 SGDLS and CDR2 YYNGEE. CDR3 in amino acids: CASSVEPHNSQETQYF. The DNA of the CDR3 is TGTGCCAGCAGCGTAGAACCCCACAACTCCCAAGAGACCCAGTACTTC.

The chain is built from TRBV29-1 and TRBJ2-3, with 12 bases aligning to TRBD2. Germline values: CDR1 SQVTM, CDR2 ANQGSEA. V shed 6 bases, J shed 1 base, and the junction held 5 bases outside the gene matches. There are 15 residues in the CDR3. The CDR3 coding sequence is TGCAGCGTCACACTAGCGGGAGGAGGCACAGATACGCAGTATTTT. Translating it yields CSVTLAGGGTDTQYF.

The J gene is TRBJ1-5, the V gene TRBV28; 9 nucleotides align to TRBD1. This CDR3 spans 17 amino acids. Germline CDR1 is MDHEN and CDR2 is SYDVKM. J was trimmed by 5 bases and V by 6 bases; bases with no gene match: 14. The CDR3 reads CASSLMGRQGGYQPQHF. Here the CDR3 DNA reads TGTGCCAGCAGCCTGATGGGCAGACAGGGGGGTTATCAGCCCCAGCATTTT.

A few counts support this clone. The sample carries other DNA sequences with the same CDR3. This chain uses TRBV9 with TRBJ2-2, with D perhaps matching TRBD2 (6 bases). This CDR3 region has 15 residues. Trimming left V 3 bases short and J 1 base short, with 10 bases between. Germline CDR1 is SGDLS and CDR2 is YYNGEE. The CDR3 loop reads CASSGSGMNTGELFF. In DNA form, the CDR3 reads TGTGCCAGCAGCGGTAGCGGAATGAACACCGGGGAGCTGTTTTTT.

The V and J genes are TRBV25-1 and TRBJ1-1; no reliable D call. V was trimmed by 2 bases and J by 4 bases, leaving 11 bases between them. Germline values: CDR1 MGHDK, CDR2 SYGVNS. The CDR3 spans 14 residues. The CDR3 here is CASSERYLGTEAFF. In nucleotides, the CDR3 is TGTGCCAGCAGTGAACGATACCTGGGCACTGAAGCTTTCTTT.

The CDR3 is CASSLAGTVNEQFF. The CDR3 DNA follows: TGTGCCAGCAGCTTAGCGGGGACAGTCAATGAGCAGTTCTTC. The V call is TRBV7-9, the J call TRBJ2-1, with 7 bases fitting TRBD1. J lost 6 bases, V lost 0 bases, and 2 bases had no gene match. Germline V gives CDR1 SEHNR, CDR2 FQNEAQ (reference sequence). The CDR3 is 14 residues long. The whole variable domain, filled in from reference TRBV7-9 and TRBJ2-1, reads DTGVSQNPRHKITKRGQNVTFRCDPISEHNRLYWYRQTLGQGPEFLTYFQNEAQLEKSRLLSDRFSAERPKGSFSTLEIQRTEQGDSAMYLCASSLAGTVNEQFFGPGTRLTVL.

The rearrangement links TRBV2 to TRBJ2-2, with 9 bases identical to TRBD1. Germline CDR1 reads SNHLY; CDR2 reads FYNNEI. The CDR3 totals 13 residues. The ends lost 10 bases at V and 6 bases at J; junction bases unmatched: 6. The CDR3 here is CATKRTGAGELFF. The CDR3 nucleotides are TGTGCCACCAAACGGACAGGGGCCGGGGAGCTGTTTTTT.

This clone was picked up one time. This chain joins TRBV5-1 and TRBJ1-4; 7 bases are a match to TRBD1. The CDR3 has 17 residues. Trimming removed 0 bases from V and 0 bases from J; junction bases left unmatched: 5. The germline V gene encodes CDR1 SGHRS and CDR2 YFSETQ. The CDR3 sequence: CASSLEPRGATNEKLFF. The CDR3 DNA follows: TGCGCCAGCAGCTTGGAGCCCAGGGGGGCAACTAATGAAAAACTGTTTTTT.

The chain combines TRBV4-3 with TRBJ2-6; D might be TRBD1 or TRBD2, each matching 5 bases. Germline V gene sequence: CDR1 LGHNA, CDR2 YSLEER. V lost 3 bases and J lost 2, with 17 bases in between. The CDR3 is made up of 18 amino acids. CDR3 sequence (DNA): TGCGCCAGCAGCCACCCTCGTGGGACCGAGACTGGGGCCAACGTCCTGACTTTC. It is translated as CASSHPRGTETGANVLTF.

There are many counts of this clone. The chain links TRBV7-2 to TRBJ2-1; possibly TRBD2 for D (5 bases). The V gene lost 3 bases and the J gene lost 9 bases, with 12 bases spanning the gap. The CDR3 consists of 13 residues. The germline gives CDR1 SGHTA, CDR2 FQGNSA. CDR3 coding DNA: TGTGCCAGCAGCTTGAGGACTGGACTTGAGCAGTTCTTC. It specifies CASSLRTGLEQFF.

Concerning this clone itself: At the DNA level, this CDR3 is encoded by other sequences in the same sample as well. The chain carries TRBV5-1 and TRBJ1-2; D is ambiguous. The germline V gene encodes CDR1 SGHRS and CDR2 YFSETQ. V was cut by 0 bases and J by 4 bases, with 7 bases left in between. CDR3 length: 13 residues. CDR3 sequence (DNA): TGCGCCAGCAGCTTGGCAGGAAGCTATGGCTACACCTTC. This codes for CASSLAGSYGYTF. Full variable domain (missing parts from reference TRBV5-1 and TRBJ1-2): KAGVTQTPRYLIKTRGQQVTLSCSPISGHRSVSWYQQTPGQGLQFLFEYFSETQRNKGNFPGRFSGRQFSNSRSEMNVSTLELGDSALYLCASSLAGSYGYTFGSGTRLTVV.

The CDR3 here is CASSQGQINSPLHF. The CDR3 region has the DNA TGCGCCAGCAGCCAAGGACAGATAAATTCACCCCTCCACTTT. V and J are TRBV4-1 and TRBJ1-6; D might be TRBD1 (5 bases). Trimming shortened V by 1 base and J by 7 bases, and 8 bases separated the two germline ends. The CDR3 consists of 14 residues. CDR1 MGHRA and CDR2 YSYEKL come from the germline V gene.

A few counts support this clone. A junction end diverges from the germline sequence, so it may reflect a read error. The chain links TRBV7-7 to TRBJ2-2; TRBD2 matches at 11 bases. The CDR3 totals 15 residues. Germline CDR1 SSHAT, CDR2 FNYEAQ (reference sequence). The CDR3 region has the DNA TGTGCTAGCAGCTTACAGACTAGCGGGACGGGGGAGCTGTTTTTT. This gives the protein CASSLQTSGTGELFF.

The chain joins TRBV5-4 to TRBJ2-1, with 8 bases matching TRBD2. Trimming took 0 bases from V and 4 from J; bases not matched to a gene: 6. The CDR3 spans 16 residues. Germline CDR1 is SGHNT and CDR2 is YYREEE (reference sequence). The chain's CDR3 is CASSLGTGGAYNEQFF. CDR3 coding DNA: TGTGCCAGCAGCTTGGGGACGGGAGGGGCTTACAATGAGCAGTTCTTC.

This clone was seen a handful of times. This CDR3 is CASSPQILNTEAFF. The CDR3 bases are TGTGCCAGCAGCCCCCAGATTCTGAACACTGAAGCTTTCTTT. The gene calls are TRBV11-2 and TRBJ1-1; D not resolved. Germline CDR1 is SGHAT and CDR2 is FQNNGV. This CDR3 has 14 residues. Deletions cut 5 bases from V and 0 bases from J, with 10 bases between. The full variable domain, with the rest looked up from reference TRBV11-2 and TRBJ1-1, is EAGVAQSPRYKIIEKRQSVAFWCNPISGHATLYWYQQILGQGPKLLIQFQNNGVVDDSQLPKDRFSAERLKGVDSTLKIQPAKLEDSAVYLCASSPQILNTEAFFGQGTRLTVV.

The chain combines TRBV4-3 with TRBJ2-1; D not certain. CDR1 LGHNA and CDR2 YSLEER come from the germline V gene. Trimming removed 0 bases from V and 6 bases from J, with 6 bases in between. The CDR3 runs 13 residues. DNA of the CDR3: TGCGCCAGCAGCCAAGAGGCGGCCAATGAGCAGTTCTTC. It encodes CASSQEAANEQFF.

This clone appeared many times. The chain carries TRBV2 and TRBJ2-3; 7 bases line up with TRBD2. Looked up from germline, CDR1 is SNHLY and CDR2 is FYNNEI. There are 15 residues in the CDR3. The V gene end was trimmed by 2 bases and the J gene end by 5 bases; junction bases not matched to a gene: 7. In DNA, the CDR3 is TGTGCCAGCAGTGAACTGCGGGAGAAGATAGATACGCAGTATTTT. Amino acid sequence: CASSELREKIDTQYF.

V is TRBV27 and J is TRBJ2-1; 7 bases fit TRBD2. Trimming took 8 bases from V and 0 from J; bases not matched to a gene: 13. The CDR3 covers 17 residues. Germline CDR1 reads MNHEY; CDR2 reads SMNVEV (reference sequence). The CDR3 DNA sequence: TGTGCCAGCTTCCCTTTGGTGGGAGGGAGCTCCTACAATGAGCAGTTCTTC. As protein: CASFPLVGGSSYNEQFF.

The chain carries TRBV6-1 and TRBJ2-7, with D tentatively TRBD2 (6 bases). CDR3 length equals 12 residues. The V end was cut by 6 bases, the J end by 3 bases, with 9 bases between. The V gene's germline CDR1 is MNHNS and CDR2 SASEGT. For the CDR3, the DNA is TGTGCCAGCAGGACTAGAGTCTACGAGCAGTACTTC. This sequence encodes CASRTRVYEQYF.

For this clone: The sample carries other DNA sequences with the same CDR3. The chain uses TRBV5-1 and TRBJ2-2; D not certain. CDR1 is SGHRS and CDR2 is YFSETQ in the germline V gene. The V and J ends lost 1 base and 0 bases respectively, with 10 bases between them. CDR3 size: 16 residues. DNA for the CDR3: TGCGCCAGCAGCTTGTCGGGTAATACGAACACCGGGGAGCTGTTTTTT. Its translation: CASSLSGNTNTGELFF.